The clone carrying this T cell receptor (beta chain) has at least ten counts. The entry originates in a study of response to subunit inactivated influenza vaccine. TCRdb re-called the RT-PCR reads with MiXCR, one entry per CDR3 protein. The sample consists of 150,000 to 200,000 distinct CDR3 sequences, approximately 12% of them appearing once. This CDR3 has 12 residues. The V gene's germline CDR1 is DFQATT and CDR2 SNEGSKA (reference sequence). V lost 0 bases and J lost 13, with 15 bases in between. The receptor's source is a man between 50 and 75 years old who received an inactivated influenza vaccine. The V gene is TRBV20-1, the J gene TRBJ1-2, with D possibly TRBD1 on 5 matching bases. The material sequenced was CD8+ T cells sorted from PBMCs, taken roughly 24 months after vaccination. The CDR3 DNA reads as TGCAGTGCTAGAGATCCCTCGGAGGGGTGCACCTTC. Translating gives CSARDPSEGCTF.